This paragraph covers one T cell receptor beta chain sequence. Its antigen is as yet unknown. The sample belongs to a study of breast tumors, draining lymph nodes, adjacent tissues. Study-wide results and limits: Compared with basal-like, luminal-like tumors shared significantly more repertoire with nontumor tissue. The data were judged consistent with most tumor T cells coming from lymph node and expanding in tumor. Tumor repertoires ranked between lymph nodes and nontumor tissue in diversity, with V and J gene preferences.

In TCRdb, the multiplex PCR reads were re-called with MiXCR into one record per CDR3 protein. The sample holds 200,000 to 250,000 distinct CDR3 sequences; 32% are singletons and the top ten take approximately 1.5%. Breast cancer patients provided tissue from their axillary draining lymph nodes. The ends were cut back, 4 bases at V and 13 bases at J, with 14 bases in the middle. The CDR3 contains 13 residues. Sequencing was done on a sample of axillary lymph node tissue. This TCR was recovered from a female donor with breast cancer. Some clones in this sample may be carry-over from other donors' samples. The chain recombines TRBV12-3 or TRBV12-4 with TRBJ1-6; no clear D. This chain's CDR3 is CASSCDRGRPLHF. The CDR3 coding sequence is TGTGCCAGCAGTTGCGACCGCGGCCGTCCCCTCCACTTT.